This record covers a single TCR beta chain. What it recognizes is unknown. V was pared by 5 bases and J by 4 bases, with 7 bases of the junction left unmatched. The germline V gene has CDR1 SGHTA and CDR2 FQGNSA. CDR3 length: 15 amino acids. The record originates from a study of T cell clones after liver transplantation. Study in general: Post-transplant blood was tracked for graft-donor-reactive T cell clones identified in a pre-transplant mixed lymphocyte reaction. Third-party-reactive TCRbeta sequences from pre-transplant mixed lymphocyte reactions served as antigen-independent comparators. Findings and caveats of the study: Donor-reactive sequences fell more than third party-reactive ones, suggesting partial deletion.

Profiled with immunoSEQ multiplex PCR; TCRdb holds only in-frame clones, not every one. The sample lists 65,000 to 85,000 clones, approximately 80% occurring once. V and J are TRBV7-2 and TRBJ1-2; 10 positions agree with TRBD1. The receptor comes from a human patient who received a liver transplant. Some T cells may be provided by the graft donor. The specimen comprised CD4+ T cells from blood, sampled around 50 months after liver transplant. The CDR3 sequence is CASSPDRGLSYGYTF. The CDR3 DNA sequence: TGTGCCAGCAGCCCCGACAGGGGGCTAAGCTATGGCTACACCTTC. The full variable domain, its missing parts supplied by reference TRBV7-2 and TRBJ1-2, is GAGVSQSPSNKVTEKGKDVELRCDPISGHTALYWYRQSLGQGLEFLIYFQGNSAPDKSGLPSDRFSAERTGGSVSTLTIQRTQQEDSAVYLCASSPDRGLSYGYTFGSGTRLTVV.